This T cell receptor beta chain came from a study of CD8+ T cells in alopecia areata. Whole-study results and caveats: Especially in alopecia totalis/universalis, lesional scalp showed greater clonality than normal scalp did.

Notes on this clone: Antigen unknown.

This sample's treatment: oral pan-JAK inhibitor, 5-10 mg twice daily. Extracted from the samples, RNA was reverse transcribed into cDNA to serve as the sequencing template. Data came from immunoSEQ multiplex PCR; TCRdb stores just in-frame clones and leaves some out. This table holds roughly 190,000 clones, 55% to 70% found once. There are 13 residues in the CDR3. Trimming took 2 bases from V and 5 from J, leaving 10 bases between them. Germline V gene data show CDR1 as MNHNY and CDR2 as SVGAGI (reference sequence). The gene calls are TRBV6-6 and TRBJ2-7; unclear D gene. The source material was CD4+ T cells sorted from blood, sampled at week 4, from a patient treated with tofacitinib. The sequence came from a human donor with alopecia areata. The CDR3 bases are TGTGCCAGCAGTTACCCCCCTAGGGACGAGCAGTACTTC. The encoded protein is CASSYPPRDEQYF.